The clone carrying this T cell receptor (beta chain) ranks as medium-sized. What it binds is not known. The CDR3 does not close with the conserved phenylalanine or tryptophan, likely indicating a read error. The DNA is omitted, as the CDR3 cannot be located on it reliably, and the CDR3 follows TCRdb's listing. The record originates from a study of CD8+CD57+ T cells in acquired aplastic anemia. Study in general: Sorted CD4+ and CD8+ cells gave a mean 3.2 ug DNA, range roughly 0.19 to 30 ug.

TCR beta VDJ and CDR3 profiling used genomic DNA as template. One entry per CDR3 protein, called by TCRdb with MiXCR from the reads. The sample shows 100,000 to 150,000 distinct CDR3 sequences, approximately 41% of them seen only once. Findings and limits, study-wide: Patients had roughly 30 CD8+ CDR3 sequences in common with controls (the shared set).

Sequencing involved patients with CD8+CD57+ cell expansion previously shown by flow cytometry. Everyone among the patients had severe acquired aplastic anemia. Germline values: CDR1 WSHSY, CDR2 SAAADI. The CDR3 has 11 residues if both end residues are counted. The rearrangement joins TRBV10-2 to TRBJ2-2; the table assigns TRBD1, which was not confirmed against the DNA. The source of this sequence is a human donor with aplastic anemia. The material sequenced was sorted CD4+, CD8+, or CD8+CD57+ T cells (not recorded which) from PBMCs. The CDR3 reads CASSEGDRAHL.